The sequence of this TCR beta chain was determined in a study of shared clonotypes between healthy human individuals. Notes on this clone: The same CDR3 also results from other DNA sequences found in this sample.

TCRdb's table, derived via immunoSEQ multiplex PCR, lists solely in-frame clones and lacks some. The table has around 2.5 million clones, approximately 94% seen once. This sequence was found in a man aged 18-30 years in good health. Some clones in this sample may be carry-over from other donors' samples. Source material: naive CD4+ T cells from PBMCs. Subset noted: CD45RA+ positively selected.

The CDR3 region is CASSLVAASSYEQYF. The CDR3 DNA follows: TGTGCCAGCAGCTTAGTTGCGGCAAGCTCCTACGAGCAGTACTTC. This rearrangement joins TRBV7-9 to TRBJ2-7; D unresolved. The CDR3 consists of 15 residues. Per the germline V gene, CDR1 is SEHNR and CDR2 is FQNEAQ (reference sequence). The V gene lost 1 base and the J gene lost 0 bases, with 10 bases spanning the gap.